This is a list of T cell receptor delta chains from one sample in a study of gamma-delta chains in newborns, infants, children. TCRdb reanalyzed the reads using CATT. In the table there are over 4,000 delta-chain clones, more than 4% of which are singletons. Material for sequencing was blood. These receptors were obtained from a child who was a newborn, infant or young child, either healthy, febrile or measles-vaccinated (not recorded which). Both conserved end residues are part of each CDR3. A D gene is named only where the DNA matches it firmly. Not all rows give a size; the values are once, few, many and, for expanded clones, a class.

abundance: NA
j_gene: TRDJ3
d_gene: TRDD3
v_gene: TRDV2
CDR3nt: TGTGCCTGTGACAAAGTACTGGGGGATAAAAGCTCCTGGGACACCCGACAGATGTTTTTC
CDR3aa: CACDKVLGDKSSWDTRQMFF

abundance: NA
j_gene: TRDJ1
d_gene: TRDD3
v_gene: TRDV1
CDR3nt: TGTGCTCTTGGGAAAATTCCTAGTGGGGGATACACCGATAAACTCATCTTT
CDR3aa: CALGKIPSGGYTDKLIF

abundance: NA
j_gene: TRDJ1
d_gene: NA
v_gene: TRDV1
CDR3nt: TGTGCTCTTGGGGAACTTGTCCTAATTATCCATACGTATCGTGTCGACCCCGATAAACTCATCTTT
CDR3aa: CALGELVLIIHTYRVDPDKLIF

abundance: medium-sized
j_gene: TRDJ2
d_gene: TRDD3
v_gene: TRDV2
CDR3nt: TGTGCCTGTGACAGCTGGGGGCCAATGACAGCACAACTCTTCTTT
CDR3aa: CACDSWGPMTAQLFF

abundance: few
j_gene: TRDJ1
d_gene: TRDD3
v_gene: TRDV1
CDR3nt: TGTGCTCTTGGGAGTTCGCTACGAGGGGGGTACTGGGGGATAAAAGGAACCGATAAACTCATCTTT
CDR3aa: CALGSSLRGGYWGIKGTDKLIF

abundance: NA
j_gene: TRDJ1
d_gene: TRDD3
v_gene: TRDV3
CDR3nt: TGTGCCTTCGTACTGGGGGATACGCCCGATAAACTCATCTTT
CDR3aa: CAFVLGDTPDKLIF

abundance: NA
j_gene: TRDJ3
d_gene: TRDD3
v_gene: TRDV2
CDR3nt: TGTGCCTGTGACACGTACTGGGGGATTTCCAGCTCCTGGGACACCCGACAGATGTTTTTC
CDR3aa: CACDTYWGISSSWDTRQMFF

abundance: few
j_gene: TRDJ3
d_gene: NA
v_gene: TRDV2
CDR3nt: TGTGCCTGTGACGTACTGAACTCCTGGGACACCCGACAGATGTTTTTC
CDR3aa: CACDVLNSWDTRQMFF

abundance: few
j_gene: TRDJ1
d_gene: TRDD2
v_gene: TRDV1
CDR3nt: TGTGCTCTTGGGGAGCCTTCCTACCGGAACACCGATAAACTCATCTTT
CDR3aa: CALGEPSYRNTDKLIF

abundance: medium-sized
j_gene: TRDJ3
d_gene: TRDD3
v_gene: TRDV2
CDR3nt: TGTGCCTGTGACGTTACTGGGGGATCCTGGGACACCCGACAGATGTTTTTC
CDR3aa: CACDVTGGSWDTRQMFF

abundance: few
j_gene: TRDJ2
d_gene: TRDD3
v_gene: TRDV1
CDR3nt: TGTGCTCTTGGGAAGAGGGGTGGGGGATCCCCTTTGACAGCACAACTCTTCTTT
CDR3aa: CALGKRGGGSPLTAQLFF

abundance: NA
j_gene: TRDJ2
d_gene: TRDD3
v_gene: TRDV2
CDR3nt: TGTGCCTGTGACCCTTTACTGGGGGAGACAGCACAACTCTTCTTT
CDR3aa: CACDPLLGETAQLFF

abundance: NA
j_gene: TRDJ2
d_gene: TRDD3
v_gene: TRDV2
CDR3nt: TGTGCCTGTGACGAGGTACTGGGGGACAACCCTCTGACAGCACAACTCTTCTTT
CDR3aa: CACDEVLGDNPLTAQLFF

abundance: few
j_gene: TRDJ3
d_gene: TRDD3
v_gene: TRDV2
CDR3nt: TGTGCCTGTGACACCGTCGGGGGGGATACTGGCACCCGACAGATGTTTTTC
CDR3aa: CACDTVGGDTGTRQMFF

abundance: few
j_gene: TRDJ1
d_gene: TRDD3
v_gene: TRDV1
CDR3nt: TGTGCTCTTGGGGAACTGACAGGTCTGGGGGGGACCGATAAACTCATCTTT
CDR3aa: CALGELTGLGGTDKLIF

abundance: medium-sized
j_gene: TRDJ3
d_gene: NA
v_gene: TRDV2
CDR3nt: TGTGCCTGTGACCAGTACTGGGCGAGCTCCTGGGACACCCGACAGATGTTTTTC
CDR3aa: CACDQYWASSWDTRQMFF

abundance: few
j_gene: TRDJ1
d_gene: TRDD3
v_gene: TRDV1
CDR3nt: TGTGCTCTTGGGGAACGCGCAGCTCGCGTACTGGGGGAAATCGATAAACTCATCTTT
CDR3aa: CALGERAARVLGEIDKLIF

abundance: few
j_gene: TRDJ3
d_gene: TRDD3
v_gene: TRDV2
CDR3nt: TGTGCCTGTGACCGTACTGGGGGCCTTTCCTGGGACACCCGACAGATGTTTTTC
CDR3aa: CACDRTGGLSWDTRQMFF

abundance: few
j_gene: TRDJ1
d_gene: TRDD3
v_gene: TRAV29/DV5
CDR3nt: TGTGCGGCAATTTCGAAGGAGGCCCTACTGGGGGACCGGGGACTCATCTTT
CDR3aa: CAAISKEALLGDRGLIF

abundance: few
j_gene: TRDJ3
d_gene: TRDD3
v_gene: TRDV2
CDR3nt: TGTGCCTGTGACACCGTGGGGGAGAGCTCCTGGGACACCCGACAGATGTTTTTC
CDR3aa: CACDTVGESSWDTRQMFF

abundance: NA
j_gene: TRDJ3
d_gene: TRDD3
v_gene: TRDV2
CDR3nt: TGTGCCTGTGACACCGGCAAGTGGGGGATACGCTCCTGGGACACCCGACAGATGTTTTTC
CDR3aa: CACDTGKWGIRSWDTRQMFF

abundance: few
j_gene: TRDJ3
d_gene: NA
v_gene: TRDV2
CDR3nt: TGTGCCTGTGATACTATCATCGACTCCTGGGACACCCGACAGATGTTTTTC
CDR3aa: CACDTIIDSWDTRQMFF

abundance: medium-sized
j_gene: TRDJ2
d_gene: TRDD3
v_gene: TRDV2
CDR3nt: TGTGCCTGTGACACCGTTGGGGGACCCTCTTTGACAGCACAACTCTTCTTT
CDR3aa: CACDTVGGPSLTAQLFF

abundance: NA
j_gene: TRDJ1
d_gene: NA
v_gene: TRDV2
CDR3nt: TGTGCCTGTGACACCGTCGGGGCTTACACCGATAAACTCATCTTT
CDR3aa: CACDTVGAYTDKLIF

abundance: few
j_gene: TRDJ1
d_gene: TRDD3
v_gene: TRDV3
CDR3nt: TGTGCCTCCTCTCGCTTACTGGGGTACACCGATAAACTCATCTTT
CDR3aa: CASSRLLGYTDKLIF

abundance: few
j_gene: TRDJ3
d_gene: TRDD3
v_gene: TRDV1
CDR3nt: TGTGCTCTTTCCTGGGGGAGCTCCTGGGACACCCGACAGATGTTTTTC
CDR3aa: CALSWGSSWDTRQMFF

abundance: few
j_gene: TRDJ3
d_gene: TRDD3
v_gene: TRDV3
CDR3nt: TGTGCCTTTGGATGGGCAGTGGGGGATTACCCCAGCTCCTGGGACACCCGACAGATGTTTTTC
CDR3aa: CAFGWAVGDYPSSWDTRQMFF

abundance: NA
j_gene: TRDJ1
d_gene: NA
v_gene: TRDV1
CDR3nt: TGTGCTCTTGGGGATTCCCTTCTTCCGGGTGCGGGGGGACCCGATAAACTCATCTTT
CDR3aa: CALGDSLLPGAGGPDKLIF

abundance: NA
j_gene: TRDJ2
d_gene: TRDD3
v_gene: TRDV2
CDR3nt: TGTGCCTGTGACACCTGGGGGATGGAAACAGCACAACTCTTCTTT
CDR3aa: CACDTWGMETAQLFF

abundance: medium-sized
j_gene: TRDJ3
d_gene: TRDD3
v_gene: TRDV2
CDR3nt: TGTGCCTGTGACACCGCGGAGACTGGGGGACTCTCCTGGGACACCCGACAGATGTTTTTC
CDR3aa: CACDTAETGGLSWDTRQMFF

abundance: few
j_gene: TRDJ2
d_gene: NA
v_gene: TRDV1
CDR3nt: TGTGCTCTTGGGGGCCGGGGGAGATATAGCAAGGTTTTTCGTAATGATGCCTGTGGTAGTGCTTTGACAGCACAACTCTTCTTT
CDR3aa: CALGGRGRYSKVFRNDACGSALTAQLFF

abundance: few
j_gene: TRDJ1
d_gene: TRDD3
v_gene: TRDV3
CDR3nt: TGTGCCTTTAAAATGCGAGGGGGATTGGGTACCGATAAACTCATCTTT
CDR3aa: CAFKMRGGLGTDKLIF